The 26 T cell receptor beta chains below come from one sample, sequenced in a study of metastatic and nonmetastatic thyroid tumors. Until they underwent thyroid surgery, no patient had received any treatment. TCRdb re-analyzed the PCR reads through MiXCR. The data contain about 43,000 clones, approximately 3% of them singletons. Sequences were obtained from blood. Receptor source: a female donor with papillary thyroid cancer or a benign thyroid nodule (not recorded which). Some clones in this sample may be carry-over from other donors' samples.

This clone was counted ten times or more. The chain carries TRBV6-1 and TRBJ2-7; D is unclear. The CDR3 consists of 14 residues. The V and J ends lost 7 bases and 0 bases respectively, with 13 bases between them. Germline CDR1 MNHNS, CDR2 SASEGT. CDR3 bases: TGTGCCAGCACTCCGATCCTGAGCTCCTACGAGCAGTACTTC. It translates to CASTPILSSYEQYF.

The table lists this clone with many counts. The chain joins TRBV2 to TRBJ1-2, with D possibly being TRBD1 (6 bases). V lost 3 bases to trimming and J lost 6 bases, with 23 bases between them. From germline, CDR1 is SNHLY and CDR2 FYNNEI. The CDR3 is made up of 17 amino acids. The CDR3 protein is CASSDGTGGRTENGYTF. In DNA, the CDR3 is TGTGCCAGCAGTGACGGAACGGGAGGTCGGACAGAAAATGGCTACACCTTC.

Only a few counts were recorded for this clone. This rearrangement joins TRBV28 to TRBJ2-3; TRBD2 is a possible D gene (5 bases). The CDR3 contains 13 residues. V lost 7 bases, J lost 0 bases, and 8 bases lay in between. Germline assignment: CDR1 MDHEN and CDR2 SYDVKM. CDR3 residues: CASIRTSTDTQYF. CDR3 nucleotides: TGTGCCAGCATCCGGACTAGCACAGATACGCAGTATTTT. The full variable domain, in which reference TRBV28 and TRBJ2-3 provide the parts outside the CDR3, is DVKVTQSSRYLVKRTGEKVFLECVQDMDHENMFWYRQDPGLGLRLIYFSYDVKMKEKGDIPEGYSVSREKKERFSLILESASTNQTSMYLCASIRTSTDTQYFGPGTRLTVL.

At least ten counts were recorded for this clone. This chain connects TRBV6-1 to TRBJ2-7; 9 bases map to TRBD2. The CDR3 is 16 amino acids. Germline trimming cut 5 bases from V and 3 bases from J; bases unmatched to any gene: 11. The germline CDR1 and CDR2 sequences are MNHNS and SASEGT. In DNA form, the CDR3 reads TGTGCCAGCAGTTTTTCGGGACTAGCAGGAAACTACGAGCAGTACTTC. This gives the protein CASSFSGLAGNYEQYF.

In its sample, this clone was seen many times. The chain employs TRBV5-1 and TRBJ2-7, with D possibly being TRBD1 or TRBD2 (5 bases each). Trimming took off 3 bases at V and 4 bases at J, with 8 bases between the two ends. The CDR3 totals 12 residues. CDR1 and CDR2 from the germline V gene are SGHRS and YFSETQ. The CDR3 reads CASSSGRYEQYF. CDR3 DNA sequence: TGCGCCAGCAGCTCGGGACGGTACGAGCAGTACTTC. Combining the CDR3 with reference TRBV5-1 and TRBJ2-7 gives the whole variable domain KAGVTQTPRYLIKTRGQQVTLSCSPISGHRSVSWYQQTPGQGLQFLFEYFSETQRNKGNFPGRFSGRQFSNSRSEMNVSTLELGDSALYLCASSSGRYEQYFGPGTRLTVT.

V and J are TRBV15 and TRBJ2-5; 11 nucleotides match TRBD2. CDR1 LNHNV and CDR2 YYDKDF come from the germline V gene (reference sequence). V gave up 3 bases and J gave up 4 bases; unmatched junction bases: 1. This CDR3 is built from 14 residues. Here the CDR3 DNA reads TGTGCCACCAGCAGGGGGACTAGCGGAGAGACCCAGTACTTC. As protein: CATSRGTSGETQYF.

This clone appeared many times. The J gene is TRBJ2-1, the V gene TRBV29-1; 8 bases fit TRBD2. With V trimmed by 3 bases and J by 1 base, 5 bases remained unmatched. The CDR3 runs 15 residues. From germline, CDR1 is SQVTM and CDR2 ANQGSEA. This chain's CDR3 is CSVDSASGSYNEQFF. The DNA for the CDR3 is TGCAGCGTTGACTCGGCTAGCGGGTCCTACAATGAGCAGTTCTTC.

This clone was counted many times. The chain is built from TRBV19 and TRBJ2-7, with TRBD1 as a possible D gene (5 bases). This CDR3 has 14 residues. Germline CDR1 is LNHDA and CDR2 is SQIVND (reference sequence). Trimming removed 3 bases from V and 3 bases from J, with 12 bases in between. CDR3 amino acids: CASSIQVGLYEQYF. In DNA form, the CDR3 reads TGTGCCAGTAGTATTCAGGTGGGGCTCTACGAGCAGTACTTC. Together with reference TRBV19 and TRBJ2-7, the CDR3 gives the full variable domain: DGGITQSPKYLFRKEGQNVTLSCEQNLNHDAMYWYRQDPGQGLRLIYYSQIVNDFQKGDIAEGYSVSREKKESFPLTVTSAQKNPTAFYLCASSIQVGLYEQYFGPGTRLTVT.

Ten or more counts support this clone. The CDR3 reads CASSYGVTSPLHF. In DNA, the CDR3 is TGTGCCAGCAGTTACGGGGTTACTTCACCCCTCCACTTT. The chain has TRBV6-5 and TRBJ1-6; the D is unclear. The V gene lost 2 bases and the J gene lost 9 bases, with 8 bases spanning the gap. Germline-derived CDR1 and CDR2 are MNHEY and SVGAGI. CDR3 size: 13 residues.

The chain links TRBV28 to TRBJ1-2; D unclear. This CDR3 is built from 15 residues. Germline V gene lookup returns CDR1 MDHEN and CDR2 SYDVKM. Trimming took off 6 bases at V and 2 bases at J, with 16 bases between the two ends. In nucleotides, the CDR3 is TGTGCCAGCAGGAGTGGTGGAGGGAACAACTATGGCTACACCTTC. This gives the protein CASRSGGGNNYGYTF.

The sample holds many counts of this clone. The chain links TRBV3-1 to TRBJ2-5; D ambiguous. The CDR3 contains 14 residues. Germline V lookup: CDR1 LGHDT, CDR2 YNNKEL (reference sequence). Trimming removed 1 base at V and 0 bases at J, with 6 bases between. The chain's CDR3 is CASSQGADQETQYF. The CDR3, as DNA: TGTGCCAGCAGCCAAGGAGCAGACCAAGAGACCCAGTACTTC.

In this sample, this clone turned up many times. The chain is built from TRBV5-6 and TRBJ1-5; 10 bases map to TRBD1. The V and J ends lost 0 bases and 5 bases, in that order; junction bases with no gene match: 5. Germline CDR1 SGHDT, CDR2 YYEEEE. The CDR3 covers 16 residues. In DNA, the CDR3 is TGTGCCAGCAGCTTGGGACAGGGGGCTCCCCATCAGCCCCAGCATTTT. Amino acids: CASSLGQGAPHQPQHF.

In its sample, this clone was seen many times. J is TRBJ2-7 and V is TRBV29-1; D unclear. Trimming shortened V by 5 bases and J by 0 bases, and 8 bases separated the two germline ends. The CDR3 length is 12 residues. CDR1 and CDR2 (germline): SQVTM, ANQGSEA. The CDR3 spells CSVTSSSYEQYF. The CDR3 DNA follows: TGCAGCGTTACATCGAGCTCCTACGAGCAGTACTTC.

By frequency in the sample, this clone is medium-sized. The chain uses TRBV9 and TRBJ2-3; D gene ambiguous. V gave up 0 bases and J gave up 5 bases, with 13 bases separating them. In germline, CDR1 is SGDLS, CDR2 YYNGEE. The CDR3 sequence is 15 residues long. The chain's CDR3 is CASSVESDPLDTQYF. The DNA of the CDR3 is TGTGCCAGCAGCGTAGAATCGGACCCGCTAGATACGCAGTATTTT.

This clone is classed as medium-sized. V gene TRBV11-3 combines with J gene TRBJ2-1; TRBD2 might be the D (6 bases). V was pared by 0 bases and J by 7 bases, with 16 bases between. The CDR3 loop spans 16 amino acids. Germline V lookup: CDR1 SGHNT, CDR2 YENEEA. The CDR3 bases are TGTGCCAGCAGCTTAGAGTCAGGACGCGCGGGAAATGAGCAGTTCTTC. It encodes CASSLESGRAGNEQFF.

There are many counts of this clone. A read error may be the cause here, since a much bigger clone is one base away. Other DNA sequences in this sample translate to the same CDR3. This sequence joins TRBV5-1 and TRBJ1-3; D uncertain. V dropped 4 bases and J dropped 0 bases, with 14 bases sitting between them. In germline, CDR1 is SGHRS, CDR2 YFSETQ. This CDR3 comprises 16 residues. This chain's CDR3 is CASSLGETSSGNTIYF. The CDR3 DNA reads as TGCGCCAGCAGCCTAGGAGAAACTAGCTCTGGAAACACCATATATTTT.

This clone has ten or more counts. V gene TRBV3-1 combines with J gene TRBJ2-2, with D unclear. This CDR3 is 14 amino acids long. CDR1 and CDR2 from the germline V gene are LGHDT and YNNKEL (reference sequence). V was pared by 2 bases and J by 4 bases, with 8 bases between. CDR3 sequence: CASSQLTPTGELFF. CDR3 nucleotide sequence: TGTGCCAGCAGCCAACTGACACCCACCGGGGAGCTGTTTTTT.

This clone turned up a few times. The chain links TRBV3-1 to TRBJ1-1, with 10 positions matching TRBD1. CDR3 length: 15 residues. CDR1 is LGHDT and CDR2 is YNNKEL in the germline V gene (reference sequence). Losses at the gene ends were 4 bases for V and 5 bases for J; bases not matched to a gene: 7. DNA for the CDR3: TGTGCCAGCAGCCCCGACAGGGGGCGAGGGACTGAAGCTTTCTTT. This translates into CASSPDRGRGTEAFF.

Ten or more counts support this clone. This chain connects TRBV20-1 to TRBJ2-3, with D unresolved. Trimming took 3 bases from V and 1 from J, leaving 14 bases between them. The CDR3 covers 15 residues. Germline lookup yields CDR1 DFQATT and CDR2 SNEGSKA (reference sequence). This CDR3 reads CSASSANPGTDTQYF. The CDR3 nucleotides read TGCAGTGCTAGTTCCGCGAACCCGGGCACAGATACGCAGTATTTT.

This clone was detected ten times or more. CDR3 DNA sequence: TGTGCCAGCAGTTTAGATGAGGGGACGGAGACCCAGTACTTC. Encoded protein: CASSLDEGTETQYF. V gene TRBV12-3 or TRBV12-4 combines with J gene TRBJ2-5, with D possibly being TRBD1 or TRBD2 (5 bases each). The V end was cut by 1 base, the J end by 5 bases, with 11 bases between. The CDR3 sequence is 14 residues long.

There are a few counts of this clone. This could be a read error, since a much larger clone is one nucleotide away. The sample carries other DNA sequences with the same CDR3. This chain joins TRBV20-1 and TRBJ1-6; D may be TRBD1 (5 bases). Germline CDR1 DFQATT, CDR2 SNEGSKA (reference sequence). The CDR3 is 16 residues long. Trimming stripped 3 bases from V and 5 bases from J, with 17 bases between. CDR3 protein: CSASQLGDGDNSPLHF. CDR3 nucleotide sequence: TGCAGTGCTAGTCAGCTAGGGGACGGGGATAATTCACCCCTCCACTTT.

This clone was seen at least ten times. This rearrangement joins TRBV20-1 to TRBJ2-7; D might be TRBD2 (6 bases). Germline V gene lookup returns CDR1 DFQATT and CDR2 SNEGSKA (reference sequence). The CDR3 is 14 amino acids. V was trimmed by 0 bases and J by 3 bases, leaving 12 bases between them. As DNA, the CDR3 is TGCAGTGCTAGAGATGTGAATAGCGGCTACGAGCAGTACTTC. It specifies CSARDVNSGYEQYF.

The gene calls are TRBV12-5 and TRBJ1-2; D is uncertain. This CDR3 is built from 15 residues. Germline values: CDR1 LGHNT, CDR2 FRNRAP. Trimming pared 0 bases from V and 4 bases from J, leaving 12 bases between. The CDR3 protein is CASGLVLREGYGYTF. CDR3 in DNA: TGTGCTAGTGGTTTGGTACTACGTGAGGGCTATGGCTACACCTTC. The full variable domain, completed using reference TRBV12-5 and TRBJ1-2, is DARVTQTPRHKVTEMGQEVTMRCQPILGHNTVFWYRQTMMQGLELLAYFRNRAPLDDSGMPKDRFSAEMPDATLATLKIQPSEPRDSAVYFCASGLVLREGYGYTFGSGTRLTVV.

In its sample, this clone was seen many times. The chain is built from TRBV18 and TRBJ2-1; possibly TRBD2 for D (6 bases). Germline CDR1 is KGHSH and CDR2 is LQKENI. The V and J ends lost 2 bases and 10 bases respectively, with 15 bases between them. This CDR3 region has 14 residues. This CDR3 reads CASSPVGGPAEQFF. The CDR3 DNA reads TGTGCCAGCTCACCAGTAGGAGGGCCGGCAGAGCAGTTCTTC.

This clone has at least ten counts. A much larger clone sits a single nucleotide away, making a read error possible. The chain uses TRBV28 and TRBJ1-1; no firm D call. Looked up from germline, CDR1 is MDHEN and CDR2 is SYDVKM. V was clipped by 8 bases and J by 0 bases, with 13 bases between them. The CDR3 totals 14 residues. CDR3 DNA sequence: TGTGCCAGCGCGCCGGGATCTATGAACACTGAAGCTTTCTTT. Protein product: CASAPGSMNTEAFF.

This clone was counted a few times. V and J are TRBV6-2 or TRBV6-3 and TRBJ2-7; 7 bases align to TRBD1. The CDR3 spans 15 residues. Germline CDR1 is MNHEY and CDR2 is SVGEGT. V lost 5 bases to trimming and J lost 3 bases; unmatched junction nucleotides: 10. The CDR3 DNA is TGTGCCAGCAGTGAAGGGGACAGCATCGACTACGAGCAGTACTTC. Its protein is CASSEGDSIDYEQYF.